The source of this T cell receptor beta chain is a study of T cells in Graves' hyperthyroidism and ophthalmopathy. Across the study: Peripheral blood samples were taken at initial diagnosis, prior to any treatment.

This clonotype was found many times. Its antigen remains unidentified. PBMCs were collected from an approximately 9.3 ml volume of fresh peripheral blood. The CDR3 consists of 15 residues. Germline V gene lookup returns CDR1 SNHLY and CDR2 FYNNEI. Trimming removed 8 bases at V and 0 bases at J, with 11 bases between. Study results and caveats: Blood also carried most thyroid clonotypes expanded above 0.001. Separation of ophthalmopathy from stable hyperthyroidism was achieved by a 13 V-J model.

Amplified TCR beta CDR3 regions came from RNA transcripts. HTBI primers were employed in a first-round RT-PCR of the TCR CDR3. TCRdb itself ran the multiplex PCR reads through MiXCR, one entry per CDR3 protein. This sample has 250,000 to 300,000 distinct CDR3 sequences, with roughly 14% found just once. The sequence derives from a woman in her twenties or thirties with Graves' hyperthyroidism that later progressed to Graves' ophthalmopathy. Sequencing was carried out using blood. The rearrangement joins TRBV2 to TRBJ2-6; tentative D call: TRBD2 (5 bases). This chain's CDR3 is CASREGFSGANVLTF. The CDR3 nucleotides are TGTGCCAGCCGCGAGGGTTTCTCTGGGGCCAACGTCCTGACTTTC.